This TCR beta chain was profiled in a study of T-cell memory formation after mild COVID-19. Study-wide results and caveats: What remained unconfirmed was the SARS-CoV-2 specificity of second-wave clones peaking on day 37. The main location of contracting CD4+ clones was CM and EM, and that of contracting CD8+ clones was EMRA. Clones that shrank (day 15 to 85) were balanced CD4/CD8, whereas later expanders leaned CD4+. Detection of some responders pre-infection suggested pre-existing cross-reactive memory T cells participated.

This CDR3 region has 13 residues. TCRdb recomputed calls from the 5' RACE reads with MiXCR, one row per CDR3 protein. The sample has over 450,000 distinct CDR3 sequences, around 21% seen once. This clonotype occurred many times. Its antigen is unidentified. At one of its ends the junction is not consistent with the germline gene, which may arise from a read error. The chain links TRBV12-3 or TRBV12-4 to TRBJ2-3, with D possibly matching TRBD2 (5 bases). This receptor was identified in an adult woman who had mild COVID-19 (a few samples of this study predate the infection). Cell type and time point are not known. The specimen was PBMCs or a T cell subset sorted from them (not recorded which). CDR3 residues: CASSLVRADTQYF. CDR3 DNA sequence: TGTGCCAGCAGCTTAGTGAGGGCAGATACGCAGTATTTT.